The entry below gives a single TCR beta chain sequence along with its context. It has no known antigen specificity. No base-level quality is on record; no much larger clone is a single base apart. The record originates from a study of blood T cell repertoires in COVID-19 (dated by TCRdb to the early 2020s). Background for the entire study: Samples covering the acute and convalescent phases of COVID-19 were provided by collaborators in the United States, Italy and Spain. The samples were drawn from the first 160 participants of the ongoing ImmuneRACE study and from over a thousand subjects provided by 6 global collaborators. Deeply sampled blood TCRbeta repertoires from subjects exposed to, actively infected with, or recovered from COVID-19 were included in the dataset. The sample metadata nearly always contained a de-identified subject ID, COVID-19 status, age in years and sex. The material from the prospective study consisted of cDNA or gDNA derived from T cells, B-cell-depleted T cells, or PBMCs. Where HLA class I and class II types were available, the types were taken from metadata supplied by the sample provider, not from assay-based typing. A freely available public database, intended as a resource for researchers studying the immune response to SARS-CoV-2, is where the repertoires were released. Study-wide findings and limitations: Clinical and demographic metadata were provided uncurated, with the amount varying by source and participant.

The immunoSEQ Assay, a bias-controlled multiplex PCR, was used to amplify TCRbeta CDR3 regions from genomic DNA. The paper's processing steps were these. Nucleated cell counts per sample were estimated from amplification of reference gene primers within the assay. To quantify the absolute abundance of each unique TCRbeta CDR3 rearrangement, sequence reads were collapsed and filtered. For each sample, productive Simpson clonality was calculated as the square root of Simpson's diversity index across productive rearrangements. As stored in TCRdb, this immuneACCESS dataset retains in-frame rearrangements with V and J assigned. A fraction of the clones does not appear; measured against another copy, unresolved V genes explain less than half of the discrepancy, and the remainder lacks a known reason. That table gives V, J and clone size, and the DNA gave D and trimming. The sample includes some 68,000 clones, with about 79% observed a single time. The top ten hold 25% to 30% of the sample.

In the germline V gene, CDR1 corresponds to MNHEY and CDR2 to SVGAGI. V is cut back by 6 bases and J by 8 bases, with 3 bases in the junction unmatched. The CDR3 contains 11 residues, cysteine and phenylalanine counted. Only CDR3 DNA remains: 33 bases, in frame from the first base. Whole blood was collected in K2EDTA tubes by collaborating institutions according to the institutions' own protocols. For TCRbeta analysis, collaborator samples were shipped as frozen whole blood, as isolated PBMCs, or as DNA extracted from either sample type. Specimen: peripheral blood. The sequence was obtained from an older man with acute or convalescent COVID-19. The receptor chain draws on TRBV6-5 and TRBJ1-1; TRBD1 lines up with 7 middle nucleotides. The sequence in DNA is TGTGCCAGCAGACAGGGGTTGGAAGCTTTCTTT. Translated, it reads CASRQGLEAFF.